This is a list of T cell receptor beta chains from one sample in a study of blood T cell repertoires in COVID-19. TCRdb keeps only in-frame clones here, not all; method: immunoSEQ multiplex PCR. Among over 45,000 clones listed, roughly 85% were seen once. The sample taken for sequencing was peripheral blood. The receptors were gathered from a human donor in a cohort sampled during active COVID-19. Each CDR3 is given with its conserved first and last residue. Each record gives: D gene, V gene, J gene, CDR3 DNA, CDR3 protein. A D gene is named only where the DNA matches it firmly.

d_gene: NA
v_gene: TRBV15
j_gene: TRBJ2-3
CDR3nt: TGTGCCACCAGCAGGGAGACTAGTACAGATACGCAGTATTTT
CDR3aa: CATSRETSTDTQYF

d_gene: TRBD2
v_gene: TRBV4-2
j_gene: TRBJ2-1
CDR3nt: TGTGCCAGCAGCCAGACCGGGACTAGCGCGTCGAATGAGCAGTTCTTC
CDR3aa: CASSQTGTSASNEQFF

d_gene: TRBD1
v_gene: TRBV5-1
j_gene: TRBJ1-5
CDR3nt: TGCGCCAGCCTAAGGACAGGGGCCGTTCCAAATCAGCCCCAGCATTTT
CDR3aa: CASLRTGAVPNQPQHF

d_gene: TRBD2
v_gene: TRBV9
j_gene: TRBJ2-1
CDR3nt: TGTGCCAGCAGCGCGCGCGGGGGGGGAAACCCGTCTATCAATGAGCAGTTCTTC
CDR3aa: CASSARGGGNPSINEQFF

d_gene: NA
v_gene: TRBV7-8
j_gene: TRBJ1-4
CDR3nt: TGTGCCAGCAGCTTAGCGCGGCACAGGGCGTCCGAAAAACTGTTTTTT
CDR3aa: CASSLARHRASEKLFF

d_gene: TRBD2
v_gene: TRBV18
j_gene: TRBJ2-3
CDR3nt: TGTGCCAGCTCACCCGTCCTCACTAGCGGAGGCACGGCCCGCACAGATACGCAGTATTTT
CDR3aa: CASSPVLTSGGTARTDTQYF

d_gene: NA
v_gene: TRBV7-9
j_gene: TRBJ2-5
CDR3nt: TGTGCCAGCAGCTTACGGCGGTCTAGCGCGCAAGAGACCCAGTACTTC
CDR3aa: CASSLRRSSAQETQYF

d_gene: NA
v_gene: TRBV9
j_gene: TRBJ2-5
CDR3nt: TGTGCCAGCAGCGTAGGCAATACTGCGGAGGAGACCCAGTACTTC
CDR3aa: CASSVGNTAEETQYF

d_gene: TRBD1
v_gene: TRBV28
j_gene: TRBJ2-7
CDR3nt: TGTGCCAGCAGTCAACCGGGACAGGGGGTCTACGAGCAGTACTTC
CDR3aa: CASSQPGQGVYEQYF

d_gene: TRBD2
v_gene: TRBV7-9
j_gene: TRBJ2-7
CDR3nt: TGTGCCAGCAGCTTAACTGGGGGAGGGCCCTACGAGCAGTACTTC
CDR3aa: CASSLTGGGPYEQYF